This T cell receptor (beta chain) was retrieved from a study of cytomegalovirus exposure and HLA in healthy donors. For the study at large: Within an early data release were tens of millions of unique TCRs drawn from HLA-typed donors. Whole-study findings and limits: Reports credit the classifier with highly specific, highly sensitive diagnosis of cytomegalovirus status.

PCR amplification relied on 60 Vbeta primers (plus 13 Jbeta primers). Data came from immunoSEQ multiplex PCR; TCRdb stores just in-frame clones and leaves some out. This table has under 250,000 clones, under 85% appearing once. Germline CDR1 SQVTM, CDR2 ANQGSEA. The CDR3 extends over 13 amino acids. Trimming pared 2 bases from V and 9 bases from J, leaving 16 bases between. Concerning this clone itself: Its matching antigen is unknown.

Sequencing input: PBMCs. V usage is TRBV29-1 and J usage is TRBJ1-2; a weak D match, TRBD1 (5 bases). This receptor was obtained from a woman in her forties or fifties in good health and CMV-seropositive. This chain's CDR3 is CSVENLRRDRYTF. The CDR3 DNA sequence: TGCAGCGTTGAAAATCTTCGCAGGGATCGCTACACCTTC.